One T cell receptor beta chain is described in this entry. The antigen remains undetermined. Compared with germline, one end of the junction differs, possibly owing to a read error. These data belong to a study of cytomegalovirus exposure and HLA in healthy donors. Turning to the study itself: The study placed 70% to 90% of its 398 genotyped donors in the Caucasian-associated ancestry cluster. Study-level results: Within a later analysis, the majority of CMV-associated TCR beta chains appeared HLA-restricted. A later analysis linked a missense variant in DCLRE1C to the trimming of TCR beta V and J genes.

The CDR3 is 14 residues long. In germline, CDR1 is SEHNR, CDR2 FQNEAQ (reference sequence). In the PCR, 60 Vbeta and 13 Jbeta primers were used. The data were produced by immunoSEQ multiplex PCR, yet TCRdb's version contains in-frame clones alone and is incomplete. Here the sample spans approximately 150,000 clones, approximately 85% being singletons. The gene calls are TRBV7-9 and TRBJ2-7; D unresolved. The specimen sequenced was PBMCs. This clonotype was obtained from a woman aged 40-49 years in good health and CMV-seronegative. CDR3 sequence: CSSSLETLYTGQYF. CDR3 DNA sequence: TGTTCCAGCAGCTTAGAGACTCTCTATACCGGGCAGTACTTC.